This T cell receptor (beta chain) was sequenced for a study of graft-versus-host responses after intestinal transplantation. V was trimmed by 5 bases and J by 14 bases, leaving 22 bases between them. Germline CDR1 and CDR2: MNHNS and SASEGT. The CDR3 is 14 amino acids. Turning to this clone: Antigen unknown.

This table comes from immunoSEQ multiplex PCR, and its TCRdb copy is limited to in-frame clones, with some not included. Among 90,000 to 150,000 clones listed, just under 95% were seen once. The chain links TRBV6-1 to TRBJ2-1; perhaps TRBD1 as D (5 bases). Sequenced here: unstimulated CD4+ T cells sorted from spleen or lymph node cells, sampled before intestinal transplant. The TCR sequence derives from a human donor who received an intestinal transplant. DNA for the CDR3: TGTGCCAGCAGTCCAGATGCGACAGATGTAGGGGAGTTCTTC. Translated: CASSPDATDVGEFF.